Below, one T cell receptor (beta chain) is given with its context. What antigen it recognizes has not been identified. Base qualities are missing; no much larger clone stands one base away. Taken from the germline V gene, the CDR1 and CDR2 loops are MDHEN and SYDVKM. Here V drops 2 bases and J drops 5 bases, and the junction holds 5 bases not matched to any gene. The CDR3 measures 15 amino acids from cysteine to phenylalanine. The only DNA kept is the CDR3, 45 bases in frame from the first base. The sample originates from a study of T cell repertoires in cytomegalovirus infection (dated by TCRdb to the late 2010s). Some background on the complete study: The HLA type of each donor mattered for the analysis, because public TCR beta signatures pointed to carriage of CMV infection along with the matching HLA type. The study at large found these results: In both this cohort and an independent cohort of approximately 350 donors, the cumulative frequency of public TCR beta family members distinguished carriers of CMV infection plus the relevant HLA type. The ex vivo response was dominated by HLA-C-restricted CMV-specific TCR beta clonotypes, and the single most frequent clonotype in two of eight donors was supplied by these HLA-C-restricted clonotypes.

Instrument used: Illumina HiSeq 1500. Using fastp at Q25 and MiXCR, TCRdb reprocessed the public reads and kept productive beta chains. Each record represents a unique CDR3 protein, reported with the most common genes and DNA among its rows. This sample is represented by about 300,000 distinct CDR3 sequences; roughly a quarter of them were singletons. The ten top clones hold about 15% of the sample. The receptor comes from a human donor in good health (CMV status not recorded). Some clones in this sample may be carry-over from other donors' samples. Here the chain combines TRBV28 and TRBJ1-4, with 7 bases in between that match TRBD1. The specimen sequenced was PBMCs. CDR3 loop: CASSLRRGQNEKLFF. At the DNA level, the sequence is TGTGCCAGCAGTTTACGTAGGGGGCAGAATGAAAAACTGTTTTTT.